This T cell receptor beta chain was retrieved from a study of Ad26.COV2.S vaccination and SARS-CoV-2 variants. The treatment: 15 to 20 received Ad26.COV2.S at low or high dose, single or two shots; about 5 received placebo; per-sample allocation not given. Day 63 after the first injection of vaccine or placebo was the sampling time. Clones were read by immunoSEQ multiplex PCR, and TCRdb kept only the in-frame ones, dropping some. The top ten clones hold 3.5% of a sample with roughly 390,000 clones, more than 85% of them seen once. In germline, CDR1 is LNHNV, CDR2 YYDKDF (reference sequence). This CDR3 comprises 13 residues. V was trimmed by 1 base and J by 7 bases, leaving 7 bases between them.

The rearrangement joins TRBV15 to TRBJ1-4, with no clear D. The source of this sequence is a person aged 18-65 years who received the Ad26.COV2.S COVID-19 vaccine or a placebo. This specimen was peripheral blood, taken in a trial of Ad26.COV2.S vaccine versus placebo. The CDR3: CATSRGASEKLFF. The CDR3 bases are TGTGCCACCAGCAGAGGTGCGAGTGAAAAACTGTTTTTT.